These 16 T cell receptor beta chains share one sample of origin, sequenced in a study of blood T cell repertoires in COVID-19. The repertoire was sequenced with immunoSEQ multiplex PCR; TCRdb's copy has only in-frame clones and lacks some. Of some 220,000 clones in the sample, around four fifths were seen once. Sequenced input: peripheral blood. The receptor source for this set is a woman aged 80 or over with active or convalescent COVID-19.

The gene calls are TRBV4-1 and TRBJ2-5; a possible D gene is TRBD2 (5 bases). V lost 0 bases and J 5 bases, leaving 16 bases between the germline ends. The CDR3 is 16 amino acids. Germline loops: CDR1 MGHRA, CDR2 YSYEKL. The CDR3 protein is CASSQEERPFPETQYF. In DNA, the CDR3 is TGCGCCAGCAGCCAAGAGGAGCGGCCCTTCCCCGAGACCCAGTACTTC.

This clone was detected once. This sequence joins TRBV7-2 and TRBJ2-1; D is ambiguous. There are 15 residues in the CDR3. V was pared by 1 base and J by 5 bases, with 12 bases between. Germline V gene lookup returns CDR1 SGHTA and CDR2 FQGNSA. DNA of the CDR3: TGTGCCAGCAGCTTAGAGGTGGGCCCCCACAATGAGCAGTTCTTC. This encodes CASSLEVGPHNEQFF.

As for this clone: Other nucleotide sequences in the sample specify the same CDR3. The chain has TRBV18 and TRBJ2-5; TRBD1 agrees at 9 bases. The length of the CDR3 is 15 residues. The germline CDR1 and CDR2 sequences are KGHSH and LQKENI. Germline trimming cut 0 bases from V and 3 bases from J; bases unmatched to any gene: 2. CDR3 amino acids: CASSPPGQGKETQYF. The DNA of the CDR3 is TGTGCCAGCTCACCACCGGGACAGGGCAAAGAGACCCAGTACTTC.

The chain is built from TRBV7-2 and TRBJ2-5, with a possible D match to TRBD2 (5 bases). The CDR3 consists of 15 residues. With 0 bases removed from V and 5 bases from J, the gap between germline ends came to 13 bases. Looked up from germline, CDR1 is SGHTA and CDR2 is FQGNSA. CDR3 region: CASSLARASHETQYF. The CDR3 region has the DNA TGTGCCAGCAGCTTAGCGCGGGCTAGTCACGAGACCCAGTACTTC.

This sequence joins TRBV6-2 or TRBV6-3 and TRBJ2-7, with TRBD2 matching over 11 bases. The CDR3 contains 15 residues. V was clipped by 3 bases and J by 3 bases; unmatched bases: 4. CDR1 and CDR2 from the germline V gene are MNHEY and SVGEGT. The CDR3 here is CASSYGLAGGYEQYF. In DNA form, the CDR3 reads TGTGCCAGCAGTTATGGACTAGCGGGCGGCTACGAGCAGTACTTC.

The CDR3 DNA reads as TGTGCCAGCTCACCCCTGGGAGCGGGGGGTCCGTACAATGAGCAGTTCTTC. Protein product: CASSPLGAGGPYNEQFF. The rearrangement joins TRBV18 to TRBJ2-1; TRBD2 matches 9 bases. CDR3 size: 17 residues. Germline V gene sequence: CDR1 KGHSH, CDR2 LQKENI. The J segment lost 4 bases and the V segment lost 3 bases, leaving 10 bases of the junction unmatched. The full variable domain, with the rest looked up from reference TRBV18 and TRBJ2-1, is NAGVMQNPRHLVRRRGQEARLRCSPMKGHSHVYWYRQLPEEGLKFMVYLQKENIIDESGMPKERFSAEFPKEGPSILRIQQVVRGDSAAYFCASSPLGAGGPYNEQFFGPGTRLTVL.

The chain links TRBV5-6 to TRBJ2-5; TRBD2 agrees at 7 bases. V lost 3 bases and J lost 5; bases outside the gene matches: 7. Germline-derived CDR1 and CDR2 are SGHDT and YYEEEE. This CDR3 region has 14 residues. This CDR3 is CASSSRLAGETQYF. The CDR3 coding sequence is TGTGCCAGCAGCTCCAGACTAGCAGGGGAGACCCAGTACTTC.

The chain recombines TRBV11-2 with TRBJ2-7, with 7 bases matching TRBD1. This CDR3 region has 15 residues. V lost 3 bases to trimming and J lost 7 bases; unmatched junction nucleotides: 12. CDR1 is SGHAT, CDR2 FQNNGV, per germline. The CDR3: CASSFNLQGVGEQYF. The CDR3 DNA reads as TGTGCCAGCAGCTTTAACTTGCAGGGGGTGGGGGAGCAGTACTTC. Full variable domain (missing parts from reference TRBV11-2 and TRBJ2-7): EAGVAQSPRYKIIEKRQSVAFWCNPISGHATLYWYQQILGQGPKLLIQFQNNGVVDDSQLPKDRFSAERLKGVDSTLKIQPAKLEDSAVYLCASSFNLQGVGEQYFGPGTRLTVT.

The rearrangement links TRBV18 to TRBJ2-1; 9 nucleotides agree with TRBD2. Germline V CDR1 and CDR2: KGHSH, LQKENI. Trimming took 0 bases from V and 8 from J; bases not matched to a gene: 8. The CDR3 is made up of 16 amino acids. DNA of the CDR3: TGTGCCAGCTCACCACCCTTCGGCGGGGGGGCCGATGAGCAGTTCTTC. Encoded protein: CASSPPFGGGADEQFF.

The chain recombines TRBV11-3 with TRBJ2-7, with a weak D call TRBD1 (6 bases). With 2 bases removed from V and 2 bases from J, the gap between germline ends came to 10 bases. CDR1 is SGHNT and CDR2 is YENEEA in the germline V gene. CDR3 size: 14 residues. CDR3 nucleotides: TGTGCCAGCAGCTTATCAGGGGCTGCCTACGAGCAGTACTTC. This encodes CASSLSGAAYEQYF.

The chain has TRBV28 and TRBJ1-5; 7 nucleotides line up with TRBD1. Per the germline V gene, CDR1 is MDHEN and CDR2 is SYDVKM. CDR3 length equals 14 residues. Unmatched junction bases numbered 9, after V lost 6 bases and J lost 7 bases. CDR3 DNA sequence: TGTGCCAGCAGCGTACCAACCAGGGGGCAGCCCCAGCATTTT. It encodes CASSVPTRGQPQHF.

This chain uses TRBV19 with TRBJ1-5, with unresolved D. The germline V gene has CDR1 LNHDA and CDR2 SQIVND (reference sequence). V was trimmed by 3 bases and J by 10 bases, leaving 19 bases between them. This CDR3 has 15 amino acids. In DNA, the CDR3 is TGTGCCAGTAGTATGCTTCGGACCTCAGGACTTCCCCAGCATTTT. Translating gives CASSMLRTSGLPQHF.

The genes are TRBV2 and TRBJ2-2; 7 bases line up with TRBD1. The CDR3 runs 15 residues. Trimming removed 6 bases from V and 0 bases from J; junction bases left unmatched: 4. Germline V gene sequence: CDR1 SNHLY, CDR2 FYNNEI. DNA for the CDR3: TGTGCCAGCAGGACAGGGACGGCGAACACCGGGGAGCTGTTTTTT. It is translated as CASRTGTANTGELFF.

The V call is TRBV10-3, the J call TRBJ2-7; TRBD2 agrees at 8 bases. With V trimmed by 0 bases and J by 2 bases, 6 bases remained unmatched. Germline V gene data show CDR1 as ENHRY and CDR2 as SYGVKD. The CDR3 contains 16 residues. CDR3 residues: CAISESKSGRAYEQYF. The DNA for the CDR3 is TGTGCCATCAGTGAGTCGAAGAGCGGGAGAGCCTACGAGCAGTACTTC.

V is TRBV5-4 and J is TRBJ2-1; D is unclear. The CDR3 is 15 amino acids. Germline V gene data show CDR1 as SGHNT and CDR2 as YYREEE (reference sequence). The V end was cut by 7 bases, the J end by 2 bases, with 16 bases between. The chain's CDR3 is CASRNPLAAYNEQFF. The CDR3 bases are TGTGCCAGCCGCAACCCTCTGGCCGCCTACAATGAGCAGTTCTTC.

The chain links TRBV7-9 to TRBJ1-1; D gene unclear. V shed 6 bases and J shed 0 bases, with 8 bases lying between them. Germline CDR1 is SEHNR and CDR2 is FQNEAQ (reference sequence). The CDR3 spans 13 residues. The CDR3 DNA sequence: TGTGCCAGCAGAGAAACGGTGAACACTGAAGCTTTCTTT. It specifies CASRETVNTEAFF.